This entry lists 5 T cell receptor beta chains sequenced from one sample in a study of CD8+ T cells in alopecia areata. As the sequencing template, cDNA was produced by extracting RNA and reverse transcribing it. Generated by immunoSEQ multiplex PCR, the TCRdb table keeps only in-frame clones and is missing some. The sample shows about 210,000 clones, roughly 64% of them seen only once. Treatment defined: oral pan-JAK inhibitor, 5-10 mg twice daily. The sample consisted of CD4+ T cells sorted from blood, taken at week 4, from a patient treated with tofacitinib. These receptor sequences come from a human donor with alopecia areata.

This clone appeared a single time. As DNA, the CDR3 is TGTGCCAGCGAGCCCTCCGGCTCCATCACCGAGCAGTACTTC. It codes for CASEPSGSITEQYF. V is TRBV6-1 and J is TRBJ2-7, with D unresolved. CDR1 and CDR2 from the germline V gene are MNHNS and SASEGT. CDR3 length: 14 residues. Trimming stripped 8 bases from V and 6 bases from J, with 20 bases between.

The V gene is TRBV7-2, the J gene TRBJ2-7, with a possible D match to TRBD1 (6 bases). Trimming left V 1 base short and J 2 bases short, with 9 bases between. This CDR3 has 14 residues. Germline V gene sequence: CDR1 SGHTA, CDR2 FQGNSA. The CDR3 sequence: CASSLVYRAYEQYF. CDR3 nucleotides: TGTGCCAGCAGCTTAGTTTACAGGGCCTACGAGCAGTACTTC. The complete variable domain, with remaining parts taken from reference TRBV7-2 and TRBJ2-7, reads GAGVSQSPSNKVTEKGKDVELRCDPISGHTALYWYRQSLGQGLEFLIYFQGNSAPDKSGLPSDRFSAERTGGSVSTLTIQRTQQEDSAVYLCASSLVYRAYEQYFGPGTRLTVT.

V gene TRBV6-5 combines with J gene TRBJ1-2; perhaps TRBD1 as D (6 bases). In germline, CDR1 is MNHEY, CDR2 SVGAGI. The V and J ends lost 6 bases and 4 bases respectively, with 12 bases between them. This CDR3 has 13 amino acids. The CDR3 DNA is TGTGCCAGCAGACGTGGACAGATCTATGGCTACACCTTC. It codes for CASRRGQIYGYTF.

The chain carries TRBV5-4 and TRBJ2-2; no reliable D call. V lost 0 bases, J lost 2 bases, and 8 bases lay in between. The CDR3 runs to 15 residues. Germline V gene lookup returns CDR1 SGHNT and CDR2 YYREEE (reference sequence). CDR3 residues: CASSLGLANTGELFF. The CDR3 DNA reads TGTGCCAGCAGCTTGGGACTCGCCAACACCGGGGAGCTGTTTTTT.

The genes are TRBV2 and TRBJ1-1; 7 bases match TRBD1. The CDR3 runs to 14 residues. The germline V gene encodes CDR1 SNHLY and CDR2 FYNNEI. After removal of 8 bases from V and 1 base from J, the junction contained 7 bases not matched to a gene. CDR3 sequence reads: CASSGGHPNTEAFF. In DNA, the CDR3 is TGTGCCAGCTCAGGGGGACACCCGAACACTGAAGCTTTCTTT.